This T cell receptor beta chain was found in a study of blood T cell repertoires in COVID-19. On the study more broadly: Both acute and convalescent COVID-19 samples were obtained from the United States, Italy and Spain. Sample material is recorded as cDNA or gDNA derived from T cells, B-cell-depleted T cells, or PBMCs.

Original processing notes: Nucleated cell counts were estimated from reference gene primer amplification. Only in-frame clones appear in the TCRdb table, and some are missing; sequencing was by immunoSEQ multiplex PCR. V and J calls plus clone size are reproduced from that table; the DNA served to infer D and trimming. The sample carries roughly 120,000 clones, approximately 87% recorded once. The CDR3 is 13 amino acids. Germline V gene data show CDR1 as SNHLY and CDR2 as FYNNEI. Trimming removed 2 bases at V and 7 bases at J, with 11 bases between. The source of this sequence is a woman in her forties or fifties with acute or convalescent COVID-19. Sequenced input: peripheral blood. The V call is TRBV2, the J call TRBJ1-2; maybe TRBD1 (6 bases). DNA for the CDR3: TGTGCCAGCAGTGAAAACAGGGATACTGGCTACACCTTC. Its protein is CASSENRDTGYTF. Looking up the rest from reference TRBV2 and TRBJ1-2 gives the full variable domain: EPEVTQTPSHQVTQMGQEVILRCVPISNHLYFYWYRQILGQKVEFLVSFYNNEISEKSEIFDDQFSVERPDGSNFTLKIRSTKLEDSAMYFCASSENRDTGYTFGSGTRLTVV.